Below are 2 T cell receptor beta chains sequenced from a single sample in a study of neurological immune-mediated disorders. Time point described: longitudinal time-point 3. TCRdb reprocessed the 5' RACE reads with MiXCR, giving one entry per CDR3 protein. This table has about 45,000 distinct CDR3 sequences, roughly 14% appearing once. The sequencing input was PBMCs. These receptors were collected from a man under 40 in good health.

This clonotype appeared a few times. Here the CDR3 reads CASSVWPRSNYGYTF. The CDR3 region has the DNA TGTGCCAGCAGCGTATGGCCCAGATCTAACTATGGCTACACCTTC. The V call is TRBV9, the J call TRBJ1-2; no reliable D call. The CDR3 is 15 residues long. Germline CDR1 is SGDLS and CDR2 is YYNGEE. V was shortened by 1 base and J by 0 bases, with 10 bases between the two germline ends. Drawing the rest from reference TRBV9 and TRBJ1-2, the complete variable domain is DSGVTQTPKHLITATGQRVTLRCSPRSGDLSVYWYQQSLDQGLQFLIQYYNGEERAKGNILERFSAQQFPDLHSELNLSSLELGDSALYFCASSVWPRSNYGYTFGSGTRLTVV.

This clonotype was recorded many times. This chain links TRBV5-4 with TRBJ2-2; the match to TRBD2 covers 10 bases. CDR1 is SGHNT and CDR2 is YYREEE in the germline V gene (reference sequence). After removal of 4 bases from V and 6 bases from J, the junction contained 9 bases not matched to a gene. The CDR3 extends over 16 amino acids. CDR3 sequence (DNA): TGTGCCAGCAGCCCAGCGGGAGGGCCTGTCGCCGGGGAGCTGTTTTTT. It yields the protein CASSPAGGPVAGELFF. Looking up the rest from reference TRBV5-4 and TRBJ2-2 gives the full variable domain: ETGVTQSPTHLIKTRGQQVTLRCSSQSGHNTVSWYQQALGQGPQFIFQYYREEENGRGNFPPRFSGLQFPNYSSELNVNALELDDSALYLCASSPAGGPVAGELFFGEGSRLTVL.